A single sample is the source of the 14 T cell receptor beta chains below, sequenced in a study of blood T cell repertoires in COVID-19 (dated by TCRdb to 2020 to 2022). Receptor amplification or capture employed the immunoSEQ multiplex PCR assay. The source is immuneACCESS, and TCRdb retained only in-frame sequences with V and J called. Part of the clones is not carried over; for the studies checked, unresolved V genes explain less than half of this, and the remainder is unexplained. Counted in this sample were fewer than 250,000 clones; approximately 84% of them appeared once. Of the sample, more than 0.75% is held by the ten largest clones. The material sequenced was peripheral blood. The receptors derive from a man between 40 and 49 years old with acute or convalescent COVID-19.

In nucleotides, the CDR3 is TGTGCCAGCAGCGTAGGTCAGGGCCACGAGCAGTACTTC. Translated, it gives CASSVGQGHEQYF. V and J are TRBV9 and TRBJ2-7; TRBD1 might be the D (5 bases). The germline V gene has CDR1 SGDLS and CDR2 YYNGEE. CDR3 size: 13 residues. V dropped 0 bases and J dropped 5 bases, with 9 bases sitting between them.

The CDR3 bases are TGTGCCAGCAGCGTTGGGTCCGGGAGAAACACCATATATTTT. Protein: CASSVGSGRNTIYF. This chain uses TRBV9 with TRBJ1-3; D remains ambiguous. Germline CDR1 reads SGDLS; CDR2 reads YYNGEE. V lost 2 bases to trimming and J lost 5 bases, with 11 bases between them. CDR3 length: 14 residues.

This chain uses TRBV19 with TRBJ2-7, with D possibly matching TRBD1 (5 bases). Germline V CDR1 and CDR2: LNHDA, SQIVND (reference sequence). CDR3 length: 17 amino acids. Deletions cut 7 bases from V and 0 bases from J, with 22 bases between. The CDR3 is CASIRAQGHLSSYEQYF. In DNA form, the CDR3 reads TGTGCCAGTATTCGGGCCCAGGGCCACCTGAGCTCCTACGAGCAGTACTTC.

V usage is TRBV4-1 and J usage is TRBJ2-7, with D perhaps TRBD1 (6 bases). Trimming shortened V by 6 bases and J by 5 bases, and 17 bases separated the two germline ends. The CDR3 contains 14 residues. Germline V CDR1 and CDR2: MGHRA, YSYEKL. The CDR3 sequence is CASSSNRVHHEQYF. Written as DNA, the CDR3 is TGCGCCAGCAGTTCAAACAGGGTTCACCACGAGCAGTACTTC.

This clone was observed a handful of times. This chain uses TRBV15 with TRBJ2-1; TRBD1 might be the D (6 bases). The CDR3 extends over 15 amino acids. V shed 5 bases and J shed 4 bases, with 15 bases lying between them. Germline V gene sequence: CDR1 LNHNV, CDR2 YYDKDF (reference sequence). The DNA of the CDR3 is TGTGCCACCAGCCTAGAAAGGGGGTCGTACAATGAGCAGTTCTTC. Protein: CATSLERGSYNEQFF.

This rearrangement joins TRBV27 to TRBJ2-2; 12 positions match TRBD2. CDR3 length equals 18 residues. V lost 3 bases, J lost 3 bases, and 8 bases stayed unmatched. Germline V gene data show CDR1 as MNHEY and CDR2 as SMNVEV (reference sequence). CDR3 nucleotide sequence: TGTGCCAGCAGTTTGGGACTAGCGGGCCCATCCCACACCGGGGAGCTGTTTTTT. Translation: CASSLGLAGPSHTGELFF.

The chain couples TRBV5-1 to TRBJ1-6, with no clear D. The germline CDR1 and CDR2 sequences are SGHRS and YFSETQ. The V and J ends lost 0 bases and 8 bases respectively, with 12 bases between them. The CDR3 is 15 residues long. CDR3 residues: CASSLGREGDSPLHF. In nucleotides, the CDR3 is TGCGCCAGCAGCTTGGGTAGAGAGGGTGATTCACCCCTCCACTTT.

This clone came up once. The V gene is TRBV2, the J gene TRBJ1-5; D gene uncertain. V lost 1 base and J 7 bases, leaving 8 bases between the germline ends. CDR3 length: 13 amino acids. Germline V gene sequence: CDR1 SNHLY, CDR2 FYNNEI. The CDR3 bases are TGTGCCAGCAGTGAAGGGGGAGGACAGCCCCAGCATTTT. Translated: CASSEGGGQPQHF.

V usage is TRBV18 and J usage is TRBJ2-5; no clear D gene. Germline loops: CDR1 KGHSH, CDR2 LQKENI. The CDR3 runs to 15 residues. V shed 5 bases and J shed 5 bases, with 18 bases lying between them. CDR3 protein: CASSMHSTPEETQYF. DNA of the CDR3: TGTGCCAGCTCAATGCACAGCACCCCAGAGGAGACCCAGTACTTC.

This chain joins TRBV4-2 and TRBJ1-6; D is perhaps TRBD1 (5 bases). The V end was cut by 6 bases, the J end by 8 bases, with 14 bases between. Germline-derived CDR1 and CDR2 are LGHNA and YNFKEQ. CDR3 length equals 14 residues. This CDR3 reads CASRKGNGDSPLHF. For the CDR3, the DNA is TGTGCCAGCAGAAAGGGGAACGGTGATTCACCCCTCCACTTT.

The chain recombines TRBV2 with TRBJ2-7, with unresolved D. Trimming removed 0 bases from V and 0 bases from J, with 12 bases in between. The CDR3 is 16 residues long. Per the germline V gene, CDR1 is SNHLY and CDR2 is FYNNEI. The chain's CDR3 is CASSEALGGSSYEQYF. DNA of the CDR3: TGTGCCAGCAGTGAAGCTCTAGGCGGTAGCTCCTACGAGCAGTACTTC.

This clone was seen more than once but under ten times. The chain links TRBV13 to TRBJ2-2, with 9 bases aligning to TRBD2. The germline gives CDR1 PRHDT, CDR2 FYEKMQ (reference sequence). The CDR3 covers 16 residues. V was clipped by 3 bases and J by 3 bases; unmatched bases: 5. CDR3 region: CASSFGRGGHTGELFF. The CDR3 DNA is TGTGCCAGCAGCTTCGGGCGGGGGGGCCACACCGGGGAGCTGTTTTTT.

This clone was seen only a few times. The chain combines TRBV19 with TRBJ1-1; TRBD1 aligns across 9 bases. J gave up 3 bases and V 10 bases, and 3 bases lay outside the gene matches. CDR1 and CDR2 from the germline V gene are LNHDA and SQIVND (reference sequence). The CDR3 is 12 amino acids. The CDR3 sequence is CAKQGAHTEAFF. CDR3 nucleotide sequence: TGTGCCAAACAGGGGGCGCACACTGAAGCTTTCTTT.

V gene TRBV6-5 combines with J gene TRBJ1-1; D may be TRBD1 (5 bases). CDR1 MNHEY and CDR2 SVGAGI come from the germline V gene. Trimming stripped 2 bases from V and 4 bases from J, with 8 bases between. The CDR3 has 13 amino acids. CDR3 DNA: TGTGCCAGCAGTTACGAAGGGGTCACTGAAGCTTTCTTT. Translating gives CASSYEGVTEAFF.